This entry is about one TCR beta chain. This sample was taken from a study of neurological immune-mediated disorders. Trimming shortened V by 3 bases and J by 6 bases, and 15 bases separated the two germline ends. The CDR3 consists of 15 residues. Per the germline V gene, CDR1 is SGHKS and CDR2 is YYEKEE (reference sequence). Time point of the sample: longitudinal time-point 1 (baseline). A single record per CDR3 protein comes from TCRdb applying MiXCR to the 5' RACE reads. Altogether approximately 70,000 distinct CDR3 sequences are present, about 9.4% being singletons, with the ten largest covering 8.5% to 10%.

V usage is TRBV5-5 and J usage is TRBJ2-2; D might be TRBD1 (8 bases). Sequenced sample: PBMCs. The sequence derives from a man aged 25 to 40 in good health. CDR3 sequence reads: CASSWQTGGAGELFF. For the CDR3, the DNA is TGTGCCAGCAGCTGGCAAACAGGGGGGGCCGGGGAGCTGTTTTTT.